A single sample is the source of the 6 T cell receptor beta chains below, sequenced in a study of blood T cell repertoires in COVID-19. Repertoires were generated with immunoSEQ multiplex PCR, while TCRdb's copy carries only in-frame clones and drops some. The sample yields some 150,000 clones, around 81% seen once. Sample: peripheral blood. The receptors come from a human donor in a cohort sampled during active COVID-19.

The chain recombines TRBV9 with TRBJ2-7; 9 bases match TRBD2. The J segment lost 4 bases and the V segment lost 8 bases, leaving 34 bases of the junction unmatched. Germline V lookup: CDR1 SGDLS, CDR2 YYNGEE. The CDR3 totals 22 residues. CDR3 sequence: CARLGGSSSDGSGRLGAYEQYF. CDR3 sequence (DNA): TGTGCCAGGTTGGGGGGTTCGAGCTCGGACGGTAGCGGGAGACTCGGGGCTTACGAGCAGTACTTC.

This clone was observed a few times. The CDR3 loop is CASSVRQGEAFF. CDR3 nucleotide sequence: TGTGCCAGCAGCGTACGACAGGGGGAAGCTTTCTTT. The rearrangement joins TRBV9 to TRBJ1-1; 8 bases match TRBD1. This CDR3 spans 12 amino acids. With V trimmed by 1 base and J by 8 bases, 1 base remained unmatched. Per the germline V gene, CDR1 is SGDLS and CDR2 is YYNGEE.

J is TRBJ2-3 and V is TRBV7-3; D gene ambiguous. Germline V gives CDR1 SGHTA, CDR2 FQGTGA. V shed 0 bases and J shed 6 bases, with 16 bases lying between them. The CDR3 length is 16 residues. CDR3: CASSLTAPGSVDTQYF. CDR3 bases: TGTGCCAGCAGCTTAACGGCCCCAGGCTCGGTGGATACGCAGTATTTT.

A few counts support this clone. The CDR3 DNA follows: TGTGCCAGCAGCCTAACCCCGGGGGGTGACACTGAAGCTTTCTTT. Translating gives CASSLTPGGDTEAFF. The V gene is TRBV3-1 (or the pseudogene TRBV3-2), the J gene TRBJ1-1, with a tentative D call TRBD1 (5 bases). CDR1 is LGHDT, CDR2 YNNKEL, per germline (reference sequence). CDR3 length: 15 amino acids. Trimming left V 4 bases short and J 3 bases short, with 15 bases between.

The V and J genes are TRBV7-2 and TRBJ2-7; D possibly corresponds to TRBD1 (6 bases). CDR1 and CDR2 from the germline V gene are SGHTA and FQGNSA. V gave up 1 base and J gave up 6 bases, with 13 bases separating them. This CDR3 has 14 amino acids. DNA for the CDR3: TGTGCCAGCAGCTTAGGGCCCGGACAGAGCGAGCAGTACTTC. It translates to CASSLGPGQSEQYF.

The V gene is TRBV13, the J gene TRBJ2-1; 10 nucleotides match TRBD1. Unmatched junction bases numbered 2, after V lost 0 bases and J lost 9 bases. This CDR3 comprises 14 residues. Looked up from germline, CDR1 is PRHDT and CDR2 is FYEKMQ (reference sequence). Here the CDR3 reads CASSLGTGGAEQFF. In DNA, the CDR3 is TGTGCCAGCAGCTTAGGGACAGGGGGCGCTGAGCAGTTCTTC.